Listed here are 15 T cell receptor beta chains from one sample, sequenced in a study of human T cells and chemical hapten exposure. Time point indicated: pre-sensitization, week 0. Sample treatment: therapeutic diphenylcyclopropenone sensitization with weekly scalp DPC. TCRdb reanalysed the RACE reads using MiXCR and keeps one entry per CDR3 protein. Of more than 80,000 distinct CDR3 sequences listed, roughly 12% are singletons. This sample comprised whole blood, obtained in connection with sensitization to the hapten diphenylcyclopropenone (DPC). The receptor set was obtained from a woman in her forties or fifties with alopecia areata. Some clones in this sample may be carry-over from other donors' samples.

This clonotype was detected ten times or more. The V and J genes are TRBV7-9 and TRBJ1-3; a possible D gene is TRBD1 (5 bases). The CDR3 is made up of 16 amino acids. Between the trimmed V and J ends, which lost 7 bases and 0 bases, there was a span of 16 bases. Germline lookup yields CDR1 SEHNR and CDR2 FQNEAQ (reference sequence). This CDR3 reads CASTSGAGFSGNTIYF. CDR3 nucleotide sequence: TGTGCCAGCACCAGCGGGGCGGGGTTCTCTGGAAACACCATATATTTT.

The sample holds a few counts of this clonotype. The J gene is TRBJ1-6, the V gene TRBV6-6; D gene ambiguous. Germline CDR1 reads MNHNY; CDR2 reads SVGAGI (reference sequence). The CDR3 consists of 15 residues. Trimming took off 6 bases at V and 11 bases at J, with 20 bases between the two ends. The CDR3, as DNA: TGTGCCAGCAGGCCCCAGATGACGGACTATGCACCCCTCCACTTT. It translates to CASRPQMTDYAPLHF.

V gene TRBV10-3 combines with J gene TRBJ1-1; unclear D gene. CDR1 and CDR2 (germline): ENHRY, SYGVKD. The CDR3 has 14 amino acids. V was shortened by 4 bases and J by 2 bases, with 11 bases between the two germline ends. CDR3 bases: TGTGCCATCAGTGCCGAGTTCGGTAACACTGAAGCTTTCTTT. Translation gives CAISAEFGNTEAFF.

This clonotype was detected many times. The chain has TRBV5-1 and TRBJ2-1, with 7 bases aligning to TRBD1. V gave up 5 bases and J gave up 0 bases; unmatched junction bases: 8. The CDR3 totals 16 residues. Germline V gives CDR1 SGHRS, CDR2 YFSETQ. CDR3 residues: CASRTAGGSSYNEQFF. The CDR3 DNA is TGCGCCAGCAGAACTGCAGGGGGAAGCTCCTACAATGAGCAGTTCTTC.

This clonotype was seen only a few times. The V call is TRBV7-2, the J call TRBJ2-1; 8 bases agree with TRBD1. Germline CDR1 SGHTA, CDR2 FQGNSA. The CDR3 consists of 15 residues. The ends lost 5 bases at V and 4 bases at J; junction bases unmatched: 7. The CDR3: CASSLGQGQYNEQFF. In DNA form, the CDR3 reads TGTGCCAGCAGCCTAGGACAGGGACAGTACAATGAGCAGTTCTTC.

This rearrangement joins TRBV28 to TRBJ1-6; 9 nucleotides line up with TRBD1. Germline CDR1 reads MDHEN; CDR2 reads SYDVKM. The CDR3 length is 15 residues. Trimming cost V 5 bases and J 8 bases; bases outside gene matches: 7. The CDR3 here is CASSIPRDRDSPLHF. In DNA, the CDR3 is TGTGCCAGCAGTATCCCCCGGGACAGGGATTCACCCCTCCACTTT.

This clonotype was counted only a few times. For the CDR3, the DNA is TGTGCCAGCAGCCAAGATCTAATCGGGAACACTGAAGCTTTCTTT. It is translated as CASSQDLIGNTEAFF. This sequence joins TRBV14 and TRBJ1-1; the D is unclear. Trimming shortened V by 0 bases and J by 1 base, and 9 bases separated the two germline ends. This CDR3 has 15 amino acids. Germline V CDR1 and CDR2: SGHDN, FVKESK.

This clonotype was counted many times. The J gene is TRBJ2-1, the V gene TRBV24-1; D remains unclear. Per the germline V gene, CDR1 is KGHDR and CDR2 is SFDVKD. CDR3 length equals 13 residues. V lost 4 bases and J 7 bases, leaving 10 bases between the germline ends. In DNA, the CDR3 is TGTGCCACCAGTGAAGTGGTGAAGAATGAGCAGTTCTTC. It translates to CATSEVVKNEQFF.

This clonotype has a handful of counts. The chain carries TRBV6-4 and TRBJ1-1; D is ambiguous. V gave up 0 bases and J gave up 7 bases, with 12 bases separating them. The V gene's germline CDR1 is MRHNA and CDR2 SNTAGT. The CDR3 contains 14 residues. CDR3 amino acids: CASSDSPGLGEAFF. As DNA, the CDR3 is TGTGCCAGCAGTGACTCGCCAGGCTTAGGTGAAGCTTTCTTT.

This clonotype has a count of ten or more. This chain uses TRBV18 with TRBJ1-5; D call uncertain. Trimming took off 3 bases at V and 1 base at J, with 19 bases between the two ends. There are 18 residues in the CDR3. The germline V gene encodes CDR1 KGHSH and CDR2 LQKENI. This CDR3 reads CASSPNGLGGASNQPQHF. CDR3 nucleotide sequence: TGTGCCAGCTCACCTAATGGGCTAGGAGGCGCGAGCAATCAGCCCCAGCATTTT.

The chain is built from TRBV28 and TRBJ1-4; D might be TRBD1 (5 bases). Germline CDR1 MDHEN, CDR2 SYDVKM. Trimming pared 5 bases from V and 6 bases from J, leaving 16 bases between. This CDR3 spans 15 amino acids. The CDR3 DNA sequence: TGTGCCAGCAGTCCCTGGGAGGGACGGGATGAAAAACTGTTTTTT. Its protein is CASSPWEGRDEKLFF.

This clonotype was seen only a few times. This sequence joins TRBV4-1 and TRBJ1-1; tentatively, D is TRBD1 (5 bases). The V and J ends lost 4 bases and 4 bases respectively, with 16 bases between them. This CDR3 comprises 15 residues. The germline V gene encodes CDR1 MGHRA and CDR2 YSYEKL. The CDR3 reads CASSPQQERGTEAFF. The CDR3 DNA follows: TGCGCCAGCAGCCCCCAACAGGAAAGGGGCACTGAAGCTTTCTTT.

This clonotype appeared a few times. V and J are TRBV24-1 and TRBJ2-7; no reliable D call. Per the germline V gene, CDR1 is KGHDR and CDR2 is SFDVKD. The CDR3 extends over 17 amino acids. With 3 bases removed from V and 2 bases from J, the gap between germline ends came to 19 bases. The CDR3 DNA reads TGTGCCACCAGTGATACCCCCCGACCCCGCAGAACCTACGAGCAGTACTTC. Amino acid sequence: CATSDTPRPRRTYEQYF.

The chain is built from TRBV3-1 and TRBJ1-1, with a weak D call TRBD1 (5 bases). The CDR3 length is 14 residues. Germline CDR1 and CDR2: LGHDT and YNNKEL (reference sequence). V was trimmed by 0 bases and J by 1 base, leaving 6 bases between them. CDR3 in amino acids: CASSQEDTNTEAFF. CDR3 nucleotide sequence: TGTGCCAGCAGCCAAGAGGACACGAACACTGAAGCTTTCTTT.

The CDR3 spells CASSLTTGGFFGTQYF. The CDR3 DNA follows: TGTGCCAGCAGTTTGACGACAGGGGGATTCTTCGGGACCCAGTACTTC. The V gene is TRBV28, the J gene TRBJ2-5; 9 bases are shared with TRBD1. The CDR3 contains 16 residues. Germline V gene sequence: CDR1 MDHEN, CDR2 SYDVKM. V was clipped by 3 bases and J by 7 bases; unmatched bases: 12.